The clone carrying this TCR beta chain showed up just a few times. The antigen is unknown. The data originate from a study of beta chain features in type 1 diabetes. Study-wide points: Shorter templates might be favored by PCR, equally in patients and controls.

It was one heparinised blood draw, averaging around 120 mL, that each donor gave. Trimming took off 0 bases at V and 3 bases at J, with 9 bases between the two ends. This CDR3 is built from 14 residues. Germline assignment: CDR1 SGHAT and CDR2 FQNNGV. As every portion of the isolated RNA was reverse transcribed, the sequencing read expressed TCRB transcripts. TCRdb keeps only in-frame clones here, not all; method: immunoSEQ multiplex PCR. The table records hundreds of thousands of clones, roughly 14% of them present only once. The receptor's source is a man younger than 40 in good health. Sequencing used naive CD4+ T cells from blood. This chain connects TRBV11-2 to TRBJ2-7, with D possibly matching TRBD1 (5 bases). The DNA of the CDR3 is TGTGCCAGCAGCTTAGACACCAGGGTCTACGAGCAGTACTTC. Translation gives CASSLDTRVYEQYF.